A single sample is the source of the 5 T cell receptor beta chains below, sequenced in a study of blood T cell repertoires in COVID-19 (dated by TCRdb to the early 2020s). Library creation used the immunoSEQ multiplex PCR assay. In its TCRdb copy, this immuneACCESS table keeps in-frame sequences only and misses some clones. Where compared with another copy, unresolved V genes explain less than half of these, and the others have no known cause. This sample lists 68,000 or so clones; 90% were detected once. The top ten clonotypes cover 0.52% of the sample. Sequences were obtained from peripheral blood. The receptor source for this set is a middle-aged man with COVID-19, enrolled during active disease.

This rearrangement joins TRBV15 to TRBJ2-7; D perhaps matches TRBD2 (6 bases). CDR3 length equals 15 residues. Germline V gives CDR1 LNHNV, CDR2 YYDKDF (reference sequence). The V end lost 5 bases, the J end lost 6 bases, and 20 bases lay between the germline ends. The CDR3 is CATSENPVRELEQYF. The CDR3 DNA is TGTGCCACCAGCGAAAACCCCGTTCGGGAGCTCGAGCAGTACTTC. The variable domain in full, completed from reference TRBV15 and TRBJ2-7, reads DAMVIQNPRYQVTQFGKPVTLSCSQTLNHNVMYWYQQKSSQAPKLLFHYYDKDFNNEADTPDNFQSRRPNTSFCFLDIRSPGLGDTAMYLCATSENPVRELEQYFGPGTRLTVT.

The chain has TRBV19 and TRBJ2-5; 9 bases are a match to TRBD2. CDR1 and CDR2 (germline): LNHDA, SQIVND (reference sequence). The CDR3 is 16 residues long. V lost 4 bases to trimming and J lost 5 bases; unmatched junction nucleotides: 11. The CDR3 nucleotides read TGTGCCAGTAGTAGGAGGCTAGCGGGATTCCCGGAGACCCAGTACTTC. This codes for CASSRRLAGFPETQYF.

The chain couples TRBV5-4 to TRBJ1-1; no firm D call. Trimming took 2 bases from V and 6 from J, leaving 11 bases between them. The CDR3 runs 13 residues. CDR1 is SGHNT, CDR2 YYREEE, per germline (reference sequence). Here the CDR3 DNA reads TGTGCCAGCAGCTTCGGAGGTAGCCCTGAAGCTTTCTTT. The encoded protein is CASSFGGSPEAFF.

The chain has TRBV7-6 and TRBJ2-1; 7 nucleotides align to TRBD2. This CDR3 has 15 amino acids. Germline CDR1 reads SGHVS; CDR2 reads FNYEAQ. V lost 1 base and J lost 12; bases outside the gene matches: 12. CDR3 nucleotides: TGTGCCAGCAGCTTAGGGACTAGTGGGGGTGAGGGGCAGTTCTTC. This gives the protein CASSLGTSGGEGQFF.

For the CDR3, the DNA is TGTGCCAGCACCCTTAGCGGGAGTGCGGGAGAGCAGTACTTC. Translated, it gives CASTLSGSAGEQYF. The chain carries TRBV18 and TRBJ2-7; 9 positions match TRBD2. This CDR3 region has 14 residues. The germline gives CDR1 KGHSH, CDR2 LQKENI. V trimming: 8 bases; J trimming: 7 bases; junction bases outside the gene matches: 12.